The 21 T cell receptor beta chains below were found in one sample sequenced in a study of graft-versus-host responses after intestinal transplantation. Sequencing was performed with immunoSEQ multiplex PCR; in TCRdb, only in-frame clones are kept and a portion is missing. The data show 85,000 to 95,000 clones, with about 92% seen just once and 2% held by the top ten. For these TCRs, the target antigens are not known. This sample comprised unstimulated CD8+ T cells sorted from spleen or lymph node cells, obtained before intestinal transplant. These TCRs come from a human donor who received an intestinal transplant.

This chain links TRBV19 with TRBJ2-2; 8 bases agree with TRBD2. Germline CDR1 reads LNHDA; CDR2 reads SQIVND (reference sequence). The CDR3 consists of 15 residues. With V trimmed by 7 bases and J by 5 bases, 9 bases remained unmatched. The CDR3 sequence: CASTPDVAGTGELFF. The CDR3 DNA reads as TGTGCCAGTACCCCGGACGTAGCGGGAACCGGGGAGCTGTTTTTT.

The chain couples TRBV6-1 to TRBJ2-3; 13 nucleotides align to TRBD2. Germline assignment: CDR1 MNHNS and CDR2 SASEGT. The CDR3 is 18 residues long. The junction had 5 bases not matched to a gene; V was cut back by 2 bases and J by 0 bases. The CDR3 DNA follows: TGTGCCAGCAGTGAACCCGGGACTAGCGGGGTGAGCACAGATACGCAGTATTTT. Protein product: CASSEPGTSGVSTDTQYF.

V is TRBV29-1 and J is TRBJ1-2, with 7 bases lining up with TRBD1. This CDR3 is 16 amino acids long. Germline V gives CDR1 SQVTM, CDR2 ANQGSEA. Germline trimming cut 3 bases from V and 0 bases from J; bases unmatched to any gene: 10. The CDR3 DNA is TGCAGCGTTGAGGAAATACGGGACAGAGCTAACTATGGCTACACCTTC. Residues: CSVEEIRDRANYGYTF.

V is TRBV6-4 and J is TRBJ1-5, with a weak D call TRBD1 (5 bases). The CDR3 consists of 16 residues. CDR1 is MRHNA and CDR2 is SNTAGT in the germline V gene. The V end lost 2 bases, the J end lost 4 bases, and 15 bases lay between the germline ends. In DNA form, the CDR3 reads TGTGCCAGCAGTGACCCTACCCAAGACAGAAATCAGCCCCAGCATTTT. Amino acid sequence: CASSDPTQDRNQPQHF.

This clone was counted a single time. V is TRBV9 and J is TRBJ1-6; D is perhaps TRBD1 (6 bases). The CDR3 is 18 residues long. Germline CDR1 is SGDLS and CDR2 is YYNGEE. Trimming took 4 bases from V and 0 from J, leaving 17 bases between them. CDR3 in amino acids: CASSRGGVQGSYNSPLHF. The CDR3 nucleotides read TGTGCCAGCAGCCGAGGGGGGGTCCAAGGCTCCTATAATTCACCCCTCCACTTT.

CDR3 region: CAAGTGSNYGYTF. In DNA form, the CDR3 reads TGTGCCGCCGGGACAGGGAGTAACTATGGCTACACCTTC. This chain uses TRBV27 with TRBJ1-2, with TRBD1 matching 9 bases. The CDR3 extends over 13 amino acids. Germline CDR1 is MNHEY and CDR2 is SMNVEV (reference sequence). The V gene end was trimmed by 11 bases and the J gene end by 1 base; junction bases not matched to a gene: 5.

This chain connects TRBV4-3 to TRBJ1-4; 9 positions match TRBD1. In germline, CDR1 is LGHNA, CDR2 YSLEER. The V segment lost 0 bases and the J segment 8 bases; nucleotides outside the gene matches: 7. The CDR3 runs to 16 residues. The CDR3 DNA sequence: TGCGCCAGCAGCCAAGATTTAGGGGACAGGGACGAAAAACTGTTTTTT. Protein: CASSQDLGDRDEKLFF.

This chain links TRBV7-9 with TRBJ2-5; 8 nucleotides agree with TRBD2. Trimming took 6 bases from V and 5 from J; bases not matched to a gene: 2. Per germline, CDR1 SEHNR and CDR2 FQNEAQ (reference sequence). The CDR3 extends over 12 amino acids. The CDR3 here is CASRGLVETQYF. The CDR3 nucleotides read TGTGCCAGCAGGGGACTAGTCGAGACCCAGTACTTC. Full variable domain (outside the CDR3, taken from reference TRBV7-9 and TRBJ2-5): DTGVSQNPRHKITKRGQNVTFRCDPISEHNRLYWYRQTLGQGPEFLTYFQNEAQLEKSRLLSDRFSAERPKGSFSTLEIQRTEQGDSAMYLCASRGLVETQYFGPGTRLLVL.

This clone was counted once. The CDR3 is CASGLDTGGDYEQYF. CDR3 DNA: TGTGCTAGTGGTTTGGATACAGGGGGAGATTACGAGCAGTACTTC. The rearrangement links TRBV12-5 to TRBJ2-7, with TRBD1 identical over 8 bases. The CDR3 loop spans 15 amino acids. The germline gives CDR1 LGHNT, CDR2 FRNRAP. V was clipped by 1 base and J by 4 bases; unmatched bases: 6.

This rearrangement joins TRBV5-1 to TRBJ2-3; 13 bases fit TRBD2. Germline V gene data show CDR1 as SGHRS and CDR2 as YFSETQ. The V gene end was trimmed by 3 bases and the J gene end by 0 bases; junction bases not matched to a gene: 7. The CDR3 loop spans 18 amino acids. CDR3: CASSWGLAGTSSTDTQYF. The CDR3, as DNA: TGCGCCAGCAGCTGGGGACTAGCGGGGACCTCTAGCACAGATACGCAGTATTTT.

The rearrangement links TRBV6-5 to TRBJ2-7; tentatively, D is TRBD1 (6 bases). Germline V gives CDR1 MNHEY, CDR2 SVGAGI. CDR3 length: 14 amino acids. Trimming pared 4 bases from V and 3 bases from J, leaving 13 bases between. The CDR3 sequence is CASSSAQGSYEQYF. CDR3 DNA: TGTGCCAGCAGTTCCGCACAGGGAAGCTACGAGCAGTACTTC.

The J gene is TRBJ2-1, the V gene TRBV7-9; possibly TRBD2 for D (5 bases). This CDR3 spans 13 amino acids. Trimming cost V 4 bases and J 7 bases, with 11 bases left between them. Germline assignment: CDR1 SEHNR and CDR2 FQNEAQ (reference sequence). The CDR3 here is CASSSESGNEQFF. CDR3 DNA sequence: TGTGCCAGCAGCTCCGAGTCGGGGAATGAGCAGTTCTTC.

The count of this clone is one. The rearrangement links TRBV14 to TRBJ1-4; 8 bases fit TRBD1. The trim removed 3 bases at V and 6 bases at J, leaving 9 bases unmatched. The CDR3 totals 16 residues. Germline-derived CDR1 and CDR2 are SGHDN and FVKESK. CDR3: CASSHLQGAMDEKLFF. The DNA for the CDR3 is TGTGCCAGCAGCCATCTTCAGGGGGCGATGGATGAAAAACTGTTTTTT.

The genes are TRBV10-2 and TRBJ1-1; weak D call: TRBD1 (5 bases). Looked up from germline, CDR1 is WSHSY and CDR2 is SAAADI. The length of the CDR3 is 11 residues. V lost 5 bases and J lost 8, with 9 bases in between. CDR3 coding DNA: TGCGCCAGCAGTCAAGGGGTGGAAGCTTTCTTT. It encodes CASSQGVEAFF.

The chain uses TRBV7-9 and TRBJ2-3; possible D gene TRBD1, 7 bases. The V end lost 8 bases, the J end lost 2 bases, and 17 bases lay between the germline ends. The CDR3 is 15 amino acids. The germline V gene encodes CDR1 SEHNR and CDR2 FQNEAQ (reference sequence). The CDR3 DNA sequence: TGTGCCAGCGGCTCCCTCAGGGGGGCCACAGATACGCAGTATTTT. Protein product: CASGSLRGATDTQYF.

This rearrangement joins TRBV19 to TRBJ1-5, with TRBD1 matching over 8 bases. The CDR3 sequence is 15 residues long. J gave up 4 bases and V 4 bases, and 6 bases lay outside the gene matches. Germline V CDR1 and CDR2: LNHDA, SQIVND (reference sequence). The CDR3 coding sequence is TGTGCCAGTAGTACCAGGACAGGGTTGAATCAGCCCCAGCATTTT. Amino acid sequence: CASSTRTGLNQPQHF.

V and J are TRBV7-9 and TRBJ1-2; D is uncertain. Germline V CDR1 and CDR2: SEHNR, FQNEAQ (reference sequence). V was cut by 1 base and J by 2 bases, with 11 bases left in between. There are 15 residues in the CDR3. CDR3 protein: CASSLDRGTNYGYTF. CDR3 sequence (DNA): TGTGCCAGCAGCTTAGATCGGGGTACAAACTATGGCTACACCTTC.

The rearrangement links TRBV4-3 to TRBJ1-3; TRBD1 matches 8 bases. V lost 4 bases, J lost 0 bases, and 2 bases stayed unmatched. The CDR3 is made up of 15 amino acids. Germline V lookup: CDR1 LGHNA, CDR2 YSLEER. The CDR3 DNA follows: TGCGCCAGCAGCCTTGGGACAGGCTCTGGAAACACCATATATTTT. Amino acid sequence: CASSLGTGSGNTIYF.

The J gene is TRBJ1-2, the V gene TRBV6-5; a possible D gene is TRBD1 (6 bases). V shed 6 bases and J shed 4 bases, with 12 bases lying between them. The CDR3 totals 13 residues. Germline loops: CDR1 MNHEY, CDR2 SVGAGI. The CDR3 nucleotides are TGTGCCAGCAGCGGGTGGACAGTCTATGGCTACACCTTC. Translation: CASSGWTVYGYTF.

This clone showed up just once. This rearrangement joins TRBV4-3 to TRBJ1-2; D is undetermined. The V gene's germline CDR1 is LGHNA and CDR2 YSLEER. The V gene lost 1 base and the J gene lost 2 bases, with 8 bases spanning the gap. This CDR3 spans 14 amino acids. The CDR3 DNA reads TGCGCCAGCAGCCAAGTTGCCGGGAACTATGGCTACACCTTC. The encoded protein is CASSQVAGNYGYTF.

CDR3 amino acids: CSVQVLHNEQFF. The CDR3 DNA reads TGCAGCGTCCAGGTCCTTCACAATGAGCAGTTCTTC. The chain is built from TRBV29-1 and TRBJ2-1; D remains unclear. V was shortened by 6 bases and J by 5 bases, with 11 bases between the two germline ends. Germline CDR1 and CDR2: SQVTM and ANQGSEA. The CDR3 is 12 amino acids.